A single TCR beta chain is shown here with its context. Profiling relied on immunoSEQ multiplex PCR, and the TCRdb table lists in-frame clones only, not all of them. The profile shows 70,000 to 95,000 clones, about 79% of them singletons. The data were taken from a study of radiation and T cells in renal cell carcinoma. Time point specified: baseline pretreatment blood. Treatment in this sample: 15 Gy SBRT to primary tumor, nephrectomy 4 weeks later. CDR3 length: 14 residues. Germline CDR1 and CDR2: SEHNR and FQNEAQ (reference sequence). V shed 4 bases and J 5 bases; nucleotides not matched to a gene: 7.

The input for sequencing was blood, taken from a patient whose treatment included radiotherapy and nephrectomy. The J gene is TRBJ2-5, the V gene TRBV7-9, with 7 bases matching TRBD1. The source of this sequence is a man aged 60 to 69 with renal cell carcinoma. The CDR3 DNA follows: TGTGCCAGCAGCTCGCTAAGGGGGCGGGAGACCCAGTACTTC. It yields the protein CASSSLRGRETQYF. The complete variable domain, with remaining parts taken from reference TRBV7-9 and TRBJ2-5, reads DTGVSQNPRHKITKRGQNVTFRCDPISEHNRLYWYRQTLGQGPEFLTYFQNEAQLEKSRLLSDRFSAERPKGSFSTLEIQRTEQGDSAMYLCASSSLRGRETQYFGPGTRLLVL.